The 29 T cell receptor beta chains reported below all come from one sample, sequenced in a study of T-cell reconstitution after alpha-beta-depleted transplantation in children. TCRbeta library construction was performed incorporating unique molecular identifiers. TCRdb re-derived calls from the PCR reads in MiXCR, one entry per CDR3 protein. This sample has 600,000 to 700,000 distinct CDR3 sequences, with approximately 14% found just once. Sequencing was performed on PBMCs, taken before TCRalphabeta/CD19-depleted stem cell transplant. Receptors originate from a girl aged 2-9 years with congenital amegakaryocytic thrombocytopenia, due to receive a stem cell transplant.

This clonotype appeared many times. This chain uses TRBV20-1 with TRBJ2-1; D unresolved. Germline V gene sequence: CDR1 DFQATT, CDR2 SNEGSKA (reference sequence). V lost 1 base, J lost 9 bases, and 4 bases lay in between. The length of the CDR3 is 10 residues. CDR3 in DNA: TGCAGTGCTAGAGGGAGTGAGCAGTTCTTC. It yields the protein CSARGSEQFF.

This clonotype has at least ten counts. J is TRBJ2-5 and V is TRBV25-1; maybe TRBD2 (6 bases). CDR3 size: 14 residues. Germline V gene sequence: CDR1 MGHDK, CDR2 SYGVNS. The V and J ends lost 1 base and 2 bases respectively, with 8 bases between them. The DNA of the CDR3 is TGTGCCAGCAGTGAATTTCGGGGGCAAGAGACCCAGTACTTC. Translated, it gives CASSEFRGQETQYF. Supplemented by reference TRBV25-1 and TRBJ2-5, the full variable domain reads EADIYQTPRYLVIGTGKKITLECSQTMGHDKMYWYQQDPGMELHLIHYSYGVNSTEKGDLSSESTVSRIRTEHFPLTLESARPSHTSQYLCASSEFRGQETQYFGPGTRLLVL.

About this clonotype: This may arise from a read error, as a much more abundant clone is one base away. The genes are TRBV4-1 and TRBJ2-3; the D call may be TRBD1 or TRBD2 (5 bases each). Per the germline V gene, CDR1 is MGHRA and CDR2 is YSYEKL. The CDR3 extends over 16 amino acids. CDR3 DNA sequence: TGCGCCAGCAACCAAGAAGGGACCCCTAGCACAGATACGCAGTATTTT. This encodes CASNQEGTPSTDTQYF.

This clonotype was detected ten times or more. The CDR3 reads CSVEGVGVSNEQFF. CDR3 in DNA: TGCAGCGTGGAGGGTGTTGGTGTTTCGAATGAGCAGTTCTTC. The chain recombines TRBV29-1 with TRBJ2-1, with TRBD2 as a possible D gene (6 bases). Trimming removed 6 bases at V and 7 bases at J, with 19 bases between. This CDR3 is built from 14 residues. The germline V gene has CDR1 SQVTM and CDR2 ANQGSEA.

This clonotype was seen many times. The chain uses TRBV5-1 and TRBJ1-1, with D maybe TRBD1 (6 bases). Trimming pared 0 bases from V and 0 bases from J, leaving 18 bases between. Per germline, CDR1 SGHRS and CDR2 YFSETQ. The CDR3 has 18 amino acids. CDR3 amino acids: CASSLEVGGRTLNTEAFF. The DNA of the CDR3 is TGCGCCAGCAGCTTGGAGGTGGGGGGCAGAACGTTGAACACTGAAGCTTTCTTT.

The chain has TRBV5-1 and TRBJ2-7; 11 nucleotides agree with TRBD2. The ends lost 2 bases at V and 7 bases at J; junction bases unmatched: 2. CDR3 length equals 13 residues. Germline CDR1 is SGHRS and CDR2 is YFSETQ. The DNA for the CDR3 is TGCGCCAGCAGCTTACGACTAGCGGGGGAGCAGTACTTC. Translating gives CASSLRLAGEQYF.

The V gene is TRBV5-4, the J gene TRBJ2-1; D is possibly TRBD1 or TRBD2 (5 bases each). Trimming stripped 2 bases from V and 15 bases from J, with 15 bases between. The CDR3 is 12 amino acids. The germline V gene encodes CDR1 SGHNT and CDR2 YYREEE (reference sequence). CDR3 DNA sequence: TGTGCCAGCAGCTTTGACTCCCATGGGGGGTTCTTC. Translated, it gives CASSFDSHGGFF. The variable domain in full, with the rest retrieved from reference TRBV5-4 and TRBJ2-1, is ETGVTQSPTHLIKTRGQQVTLRCSSQSGHNTVSWYQQALGQGPQFIFQYYREEENGRGNFPPRFSGLQFPNYSSELNVNALELDDSALYLCASSFDSHGGFFGPGTRLTVL.

This clonotype was counted many times. The chain employs TRBV28 and TRBJ2-2, with a possible D match to TRBD1 (6 bases). V was cut by 4 bases and J by 8 bases, with 17 bases left in between. Per the germline V gene, CDR1 is MDHEN and CDR2 is SYDVKM. This CDR3 is built from 15 residues. CDR3 sequence: CASSSSGHPSGELFF. CDR3 nucleotides: TGTGCCAGCAGTTCCTCGGGACACCCCAGTGGGGAGCTGTTTTTT.

The chain uses TRBV28 and TRBJ1-3; 7 bases agree with TRBD1. Trimming took 3 bases from V and 3 from J; bases not matched to a gene: 8. Germline V gives CDR1 MDHEN, CDR2 SYDVKM. The CDR3 runs to 16 residues. The CDR3 DNA sequence: TGTGCCAGCAGTTTGGGGGACAGCCGTTATGGAAACACCATATATTTT. It encodes CASSLGDSRYGNTIYF.

A remark on this clonotype: A read error may account for a junction end that differs from germline. V is TRBV5-1 and J is TRBJ2-3; D gene unclear. CDR3 length equals 13 residues. Germline loops: CDR1 SGHRS, CDR2 YFSETQ. The CDR3 DNA reads as TGCGCCAGCATCTTGTCGCAGGTTGATACGCAGTATTTT. Protein sequence: CASILSQVDTQYF.

J is TRBJ2-5 and V is TRBV5-1, with D perhaps TRBD2 (6 bases). The V gene lost 4 bases and the J gene lost 0 bases, with 10 bases spanning the gap. The CDR3 runs 14 residues. Germline V gene data show CDR1 as SGHRS and CDR2 as YFSETQ. The CDR3 DNA reads TGCGCCAGCAGCCTGGGCGGGGACCAAGAGACCCAGTACTTC. As protein: CASSLGGDQETQYF.

This chain uses TRBV18 with TRBJ2-7, with 9 bases identical to TRBD2. Germline CDR1 and CDR2: KGHSH and LQKENI. Trimming removed 6 bases from V and 5 bases from J; junction bases left unmatched: 5. The CDR3 loop spans 13 amino acids. DNA of the CDR3: TGTGCCAGCTCCCCTAGCGGGGTGAACGAGCAGTACTTC. Translated, it gives CASSPSGVNEQYF.

This clonotype appeared many times. V usage is TRBV5-1 and J usage is TRBJ1-1, with TRBD1 matching over 7 bases. Losses at the gene ends were 0 bases for V and 5 bases for J; bases not matched to a gene: 10. There are 16 residues in the CDR3. Germline V CDR1 and CDR2: SGHRS, YFSETQ. For the CDR3, the DNA is TGCGCCAGCAGCTTGGCCCTGGACAGGAGGGGAACTGAAGCTTTCTTT. It codes for CASSLALDRRGTEAFF.

The chain joins TRBV20-1 to TRBJ2-2; TRBD1 matches at 9 bases. V was pared by 3 bases and J by 6 bases, with 17 bases of the junction left unmatched. The CDR3 covers 18 residues. In germline, CDR1 is DFQATT, CDR2 SNEGSKA (reference sequence). For the CDR3, the DNA is TGCAGTGCTAGTGGGACAGGGCAGACTAGTATGATCTCCGGGGAGCTGTTTTTT. It encodes CSASGTGQTSMISGELFF.

A few counts support this clonotype. The genes are TRBV10-1 and TRBJ2-7, with D maybe TRBD1 (6 bases). This CDR3 is 14 amino acids long. The germline V gene has CDR1 WNHNN and CDR2 SYGVQD (reference sequence). V was clipped by 8 bases and J by 4 bases, with 18 bases between them. The CDR3 region is CASSGLQGRYEQYF. CDR3 DNA: TGCGCCAGCTCAGGTTTACAGGGCCGTTACGAGCAGTACTTC.

The genes are TRBV3-1 and TRBJ2-7, with 9 bases aligning to TRBD1. The CDR3 totals 16 residues. Germline V CDR1 and CDR2: LGHDT, YNNKEL (reference sequence). V lost 5 bases and J lost 1; bases outside the gene matches: 9. CDR3 region: CASSLQPGQGSYEQYF. The CDR3 coding sequence is TGTGCCAGCAGCTTACAACCGGGACAGGGATCCTACGAGCAGTACTTC.

Note on this clonotype: Given a much more abundant clone one base away, this may be a read error. The CDR3 does not end in the conserved phenylalanine or tryptophan, so this is likely a read error. The V call is TRBV20-1, the J call TRBJ2-5, with 7 bases lining up with TRBD1. V lost 0 bases, J lost 4 bases, and 5 bases stayed unmatched. Per the germline V gene, CDR1 is DFQATT and CDR2 is SNEGSKA (reference sequence). This CDR3 spans 14 amino acids. CDR3 region: CSARDNRGRETQYS. CDR3 nucleotides: TGCAGTGCTAGAGATAACAGGGGCCGAGAGACCCAGTACTCC.

This clonotype turned up a few times. The J gene is TRBJ2-5, the V gene TRBV20-1; TRBD2 is a possible D gene (7 bases). There are 13 residues in the CDR3. Germline V gene lookup returns CDR1 DFQATT and CDR2 SNEGSKA (reference sequence). Trimming pared 6 bases from V and 5 bases from J, leaving 16 bases between. The CDR3 sequence is CSANRGAVETQYF. The DNA for the CDR3 is TGCAGTGCCAATCGGGGGGCGGTCGAGACCCAGTACTTC.

This clonotype showed up just a few times. The gene calls are TRBV20-1 and TRBJ1-1; D might be TRBD1 (5 bases). The V gene's germline CDR1 is DFQATT and CDR2 SNEGSKA (reference sequence). V lost 5 bases to trimming and J lost 1 base, with 14 bases between them. The CDR3 runs to 14 residues. In DNA form, the CDR3 reads TGCAGTGCTCAGGGAGCGGGGAAGAACACTGAAGCTTTCTTT. Translation: CSAQGAGKNTEAFF.

This clonotype was counted only a few times. The rearrangement uses TRBV10-3 and TRBJ2-7; the match to TRBD2 covers 14 bases. The germline V gene has CDR1 ENHRY and CDR2 SYGVKD. J gave up 4 bases and V 4 bases, and 15 bases lay outside the gene matches. The CDR3 has 19 residues. CDR3: CAISGPGETSGRVKYEQYF. The CDR3 nucleotides read TGTGCCATCAGTGGACCGGGAGAGACTAGCGGGAGGGTCAAATACGAGCAGTACTTC.

This clonotype has only a few counts. The chain combines TRBV3-1 with TRBJ2-3, with D maybe TRBD2 (6 bases). CDR3 length equals 16 residues. V lost 8 bases to trimming and J lost 2 bases, with 20 bases between them. Germline V gene data show CDR1 as LGHDT and CDR2 as YNNKEL (reference sequence). As DNA, the CDR3 is TGTGCCAGCGGGGGGATGGGACCGTCATTCACAGATACGCAGTATTTT. Protein: CASGGMGPSFTDTQYF.

This clonotype came up many times. The rearrangement links TRBV10-3 to TRBJ1-5; D remains ambiguous. Germline values: CDR1 ENHRY, CDR2 SYGVKD. Trimming left V 3 bases short and J 3 bases short, with 18 bases between. The CDR3 has 17 residues. In DNA form, the CDR3 reads TGTGCCATCAGTGACCCCGCGGCGGGAGAAATCAATCAGCCCCAGCATTTT. Translation: CAISDPAAGEINQPQHF.

This clonotype occurred many times. The chain recombines TRBV28 with TRBJ2-7; D gene uncertain. Germline CDR1 MDHEN, CDR2 SYDVKM. This CDR3 contains 15 residues. Trimming removed 5 bases at V and 3 bases at J, with 17 bases between. The CDR3: CASSTLSGILYEQYF. Written as DNA, the CDR3 is TGTGCCAGCAGTACCCTCTCTGGGATACTCTACGAGCAGTACTTC.

The chain carries TRBV7-2 and TRBJ1-1; unclear D gene. The V gene lost 1 base and the J gene lost 11 bases, with 23 bases spanning the gap. CDR1 is SGHTA and CDR2 is FQGNSA in the germline V gene. The CDR3 runs to 16 residues. DNA of the CDR3: TGTGCCAGCAGCTTAGTGCCGGGAGGTTCGGTGTTGGGGGCTTTCTTT. Its protein is CASSLVPGGSVLGAFF.

This clonotype was seen more than once but under ten times. This chain joins TRBV7-8 and TRBJ2-7; 7 bases agree with TRBD2. This CDR3 has 15 amino acids. Germline CDR1 reads SGHVS; CDR2 reads FQNEAQ. The trim removed 2 bases at V and 2 bases at J, leaving 6 bases unmatched. CDR3 loop: CASSLTRDYTYEQYF. CDR3 nucleotide sequence: TGTGCCAGCAGCTTAACCCGGGACTACACCTACGAGCAGTACTTC.

This clonotype has ten or more counts. V gene TRBV20-1 combines with J gene TRBJ1-1; a weak D match, TRBD1 (6 bases). Germline CDR1 and CDR2: DFQATT and SNEGSKA (reference sequence). The CDR3 has 12 residues. The V end lost 6 bases, the J end lost 2 bases, and 10 bases lay between the germline ends. The CDR3 is CSAWTDNTEAFF. As DNA, the CDR3 is TGCAGTGCCTGGACAGACAACACTGAAGCTTTCTTT.

This clonotype was seen only a few times. This sequence joins TRBV3-1 and TRBJ1-2; TRBD1 agrees at 7 bases. Losses at the gene ends were 0 bases for V and 2 bases for J; bases not matched to a gene: 3. This CDR3 region has 15 residues. Germline V gene data show CDR1 as LGHDT and CDR2 as YNNKEL (reference sequence). The DNA for the CDR3 is TGTGCCAGCAGCCAAGAGGGGGACAGAAACTATGGCTACACCTTC. Translating gives CASSQEGDRNYGYTF.

The V gene is TRBV5-1, the J gene TRBJ2-5; tentatively, D is TRBD2 (5 bases). Germline values: CDR1 SGHRS, CDR2 YFSETQ. The CDR3 consists of 13 residues. The V end was cut by 4 bases, the J end by 2 bases, with 9 bases between. CDR3 DNA sequence: TGCGCCAGCAGCATCGGGGTACAAGAGACCCAGTACTTC. It specifies CASSIGVQETQYF.

There are many counts of this clonotype. The V call is TRBV29-1, the J call TRBJ2-3; 10 bases are shared with TRBD2. Germline V lookup: CDR1 SQVTM, CDR2 ANQGSEA. The CDR3 is made up of 15 amino acids. The trim removed 7 bases at V and 4 bases at J, leaving 11 bases unmatched. CDR3 loop: CSASGRASISDTQYF. The CDR3 region has the DNA TGCAGCGCCAGCGGGAGGGCCTCTATCTCAGATACGCAGTATTTT.